This T cell receptor beta chain emerged from a study of beta chain features in type 1 diabetes. Study-level findings and limits: In comparison with healthy donors, patients had naive, central memory and Treg TCRB repertoires that appeared more similar. Fewer insertions but more deletions were seen at VDJ junctions in type 1 diabetes patients.

This clone was found a few times. Its target is not known. The authors reverse transcribed all of the isolated RNA, so sequencing captured expressed TCRB transcripts. Profiling relied on immunoSEQ multiplex PCR, and the TCRdb table lists in-frame clones only, not all of them. The sample has roughly 500,000 clones, over 10% seen once. V lost 8 bases to trimming and J lost 1 base, with 8 bases between them. Germline loops: CDR1 SGHRS, CDR2 YFSETQ. The CDR3 has 12 residues. This receptor was obtained from a woman between 18 and 29 years old in good health. The chain uses TRBV5-1 and TRBJ2-3; D is uncertain. Sequencing input: naive CD4+ T cells from blood. In DNA form, the CDR3 reads TGCGCCAGTCAAAGGGGCACAGATACGCAGTATTTT. It translates to CASQRGTDTQYF.